A single sample gave rise to the 13 T cell receptor beta chains below, sequenced in a study of T cell responses to AZD1222 COVID-19 vaccine. The assay was immunoSEQ multiplex PCR, and TCRdb's table has in-frame clones only and misses some. The repertoire consists of about 270,000 clones, with 90% to 95% occurring once and the leading ten covering 0.5% to 0.7%. The material was peripheral blood, obtained 28 days after the second AZD1222 dose. The receptors shown here come from an adult who received the AZD1222 COVID-19 vaccine.

This clone was seen a single time. Distinct nucleotide sequences in the sample also encode this CDR3. The chain uses TRBV5-1 and TRBJ2-1; D gene ambiguous. Deletions cut 0 bases from V and 0 bases from J, with 4 bases between. The CDR3 sequence is 14 residues long. CDR1 SGHRS and CDR2 YFSETQ come from the germline V gene. The chain's CDR3 is CASSLGPSYNEQFF. The CDR3 nucleotides read TGCGCCAGCAGCTTGGGACCCTCCTACAATGAGCAGTTCTTC.

The chain joins TRBV11-2 to TRBJ1-1; a possible D gene is TRBD1 (5 bases). Germline values: CDR1 SGHAT, CDR2 FQNNGV. The CDR3 runs to 15 residues. The V gene lost 0 bases and the J gene lost 10 bases, with 18 bases spanning the gap. CDR3 nucleotide sequence: TGTGCCAGCAGCTTAGAGGGGACGTTACGTCTCATAGCTTTCTTT. Translated, it gives CASSLEGTLRLIAFF.

The V call is TRBV6-1, the J call TRBJ1-6; possibly TRBD1 for D (6 bases). Germline CDR1 reads MNHNS; CDR2 reads SASEGT. V was cut by 3 bases and J by 6 bases, with 18 bases left in between. CDR3 length: 17 amino acids. CDR3 sequence: CASSDSGQGLRNSPLHF. The DNA of the CDR3 is TGTGCCAGCAGTGACAGTGGTCAGGGGCTTCGTAATTCACCCCTCCACTTT.

This clone was seen just once. This chain connects TRBV24-1 to TRBJ2-5, with TRBD1 identical over 7 bases. V gave up 3 bases and J gave up 5 bases; unmatched junction bases: 8. The germline CDR1 and CDR2 sequences are KGHDR and SFDVKD. CDR3 length: 15 residues. CDR3 protein: CATSDPDRDGETQYF. The CDR3 DNA sequence: TGTGCCACCAGTGATCCTGACAGGGATGGTGAGACCCAGTACTTC.

This chain joins TRBV6-2 or TRBV6-3 and TRBJ2-3; D might be TRBD2 (6 bases). This CDR3 comprises 15 residues. Germline V gene lookup returns CDR1 MNHEY and CDR2 SVGEGT. The V end was cut by 4 bases, the J end by 4 bases, with 15 bases between. The CDR3 DNA follows: TGTGCCAGCAGTTTGACCTCCGGGACTCCAGATACGCAGTATTTT. Its translation: CASSLTSGTPDTQYF.

The sample holds one count of this clone. The genes are TRBV28 and TRBJ2-7, with D possibly being TRBD2 (7 bases). The CDR3 covers 13 residues. Germline-derived CDR1 and CDR2 are MDHEN and SYDVKM. Trimming shortened V by 6 bases and J by 3 bases, and 12 bases separated the two germline ends. DNA for the CDR3: TGTGCCAGCAGGGGGGGAGGGGGCTACGAGCAGTACTTC. Its translation: CASRGGGGYEQYF.

This clone was observed a single time. The chain couples TRBV28 to TRBJ2-4, with unresolved D. From germline, CDR1 is MDHEN and CDR2 SYDVKM. Trimming took off 8 bases at V and 6 bases at J, with 11 bases between the two ends. CDR3 size: 12 residues. CDR3 coding DNA: TGTGCCAGCGGGAAAAGATCAAACATTCAGTACTTC. Protein product: CASGKRSNIQYF.

This clone was detected only a few times. The chain recombines TRBV28 with TRBJ2-1; 8 nucleotides match TRBD1. This CDR3 is built from 17 residues. J lost 5 bases, V lost 0 bases, and 9 bases had no gene match. Germline V lookup: CDR1 MDHEN, CDR2 SYDVKM. CDR3 in amino acids: CASSLWGFQGANNEQFF. The CDR3 DNA sequence: TGTGCCAGCAGTTTATGGGGCTTCCAGGGGGCTAACAATGAGCAGTTCTTC.

The chain joins TRBV7-8 to TRBJ1-3; no reliable D call. The CDR3 has 13 residues. V was clipped by 2 bases and J by 2 bases, with 4 bases between them. Per the germline V gene, CDR1 is SGHVS and CDR2 is FQNEAQ. The CDR3 reads CASSLPTGNTIYF. The CDR3 DNA reads as TGTGCCAGCAGCTTACCAACTGGAAACACCATATATTTT.

The chain joins TRBV12-3 or TRBV12-4 to TRBJ1-4; the D is unclear. The V gene lost 3 bases and the J gene lost 3 bases, with 5 bases spanning the gap. The CDR3 has 13 residues. The CDR3 DNA reads as TGTGCCAGCAGTTTTGGGCCTAATGAAAAACTGTTTTTT. This encodes CASSFGPNEKLFF.

The chain recombines TRBV5-6 with TRBJ2-2; D call uncertain. Germline assignment: CDR1 SGHDT and CDR2 YYEEEE. Trimming stripped 4 bases from V and 8 bases from J, with 12 bases between. This CDR3 spans 13 amino acids. The CDR3 is CASSIGYSGELFF. Here the CDR3 DNA reads TGTGCCAGCAGCATAGGGTACTCGGGGGAGCTGTTTTTT.

The rearrangement uses TRBV9 and TRBJ1-5, with D perhaps matching TRBD1 (5 bases). V lost 0 bases to trimming and J lost 3 bases, with 10 bases between them. Germline CDR1 reads SGDLS; CDR2 reads YYNGEE. The CDR3 sequence is 15 residues long. This CDR3 reads CASSVVKGHNQPQHF. The CDR3 DNA follows: TGTGCCAGCAGCGTAGTGAAGGGGCACAATCAGCCCCAGCATTTT.

The V gene is TRBV5-5, the J gene TRBJ2-1, with D perhaps TRBD1 (5 bases). V dropped 4 bases and J dropped 8 bases, with 16 bases sitting between them. CDR1 is SGHKS, CDR2 YYEKEE, per germline (reference sequence). The CDR3 extends over 14 amino acids. The CDR3 protein is CASSKTAKGDEQFF. CDR3 DNA: TGTGCCAGCAGCAAGACAGCCAAGGGCGATGAGCAGTTCTTC.